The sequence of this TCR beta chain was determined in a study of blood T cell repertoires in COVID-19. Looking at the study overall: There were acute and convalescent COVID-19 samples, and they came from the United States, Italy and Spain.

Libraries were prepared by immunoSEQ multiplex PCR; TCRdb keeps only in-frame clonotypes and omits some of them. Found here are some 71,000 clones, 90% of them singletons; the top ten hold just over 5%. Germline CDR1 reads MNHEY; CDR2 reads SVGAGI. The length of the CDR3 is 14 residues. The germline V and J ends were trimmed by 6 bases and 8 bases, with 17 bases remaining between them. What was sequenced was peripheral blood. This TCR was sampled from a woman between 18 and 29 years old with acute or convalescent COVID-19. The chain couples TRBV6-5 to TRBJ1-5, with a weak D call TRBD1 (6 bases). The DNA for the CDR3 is TGTGCCAGCAGATCCGGACAGTTCGGTGAGCCCCAGCATTTT. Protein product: CASRSGQFGEPQHF.